The clone carrying this T cell receptor beta chain was seen only a few times. Its target is not known. This sample is part of a study of T-cell memory formation after mild COVID-19. Findings and caveats of the study: Pre-infection memory carried some responding clones, suggesting that cross-reactive memory joined.

In germline, CDR1 is SNHLY, CDR2 FYNNEI. The CDR3 consists of 15 residues. V gave up 4 bases and J gave up 3 bases, with 12 bases separating them. TCRdb reprocessed the 5' RACE reads via MiXCR and lists one record per CDR3 protein. This table holds some 150,000 distinct CDR3 sequences, 6% to 6.5% found once. The sequence was collected from an adult woman who had mild COVID-19 (a few samples of this study predate the infection). Cell type and time point are not known. Sequences were obtained from PBMCs or a T cell subset sorted from them (not recorded which). This chain uses TRBV2 with TRBJ1-4; D might be TRBD1 (5 bases). CDR3 nucleotides: TGTGCCAGCAGTGCTACAGGAGCTCCTAATGAAAAACTGTTTTTT. Residues: CASSATGAPNEKLFF. Based on the CDR3 plus reference TRBV2 and TRBJ1-4, the full variable domain is EPEVTQTPSHQVTQMGQEVILRCVPISNHLYFYWYRQILGQKVEFLVSFYNNEISEKSEIFDDQFSVERPDGSNFTLKIRSTKLEDSAMYFCASSATGAPNEKLFFGSGTQLSVL.